Listed below are T cell receptor beta chains from one sample, sequenced in a study of T cell responses to AZD1222 COVID-19 vaccine. TCRdb's table, derived via immunoSEQ multiplex PCR, lists solely in-frame clones and lacks some. Of 90,000 to 150,000 clones listed, just over 85% are singletons. The sequencing used peripheral blood, collected on day 0 of AZD1222 vaccination. The receptor source for this set is an adult in good health. The CDR3 runs from the conserved cysteine through the conserved F or W. The D gene is left open where the match is weak. Clone size is not always given. Where it is, it says once, few, many or a class for expanded clones.

CDR3nt: TGTGCCAGCAGTCCACCCCGAGGGACAGGGAACACCGGGGAGCTGTTTTTT
CDR3aa: CASSPPRGTGNTGELFF
abundance: few
j_gene: TRBJ2-2
v_gene: TRBV28
d_gene: TRBD1

CDR3nt: TGTGCCAGCAGTGAAAGATCATTAGGAGGGAGTCCCCAGCATTTT
CDR3aa: CASSERSLGGSPQHF
abundance: .
j_gene: TRBJ1-5
v_gene: TRBV6-1
d_gene: .

CDR3nt: TGTGCCAGCAGCCAAGAAAAGGACAGCAACCGGAGAGCTGAAAAACTGTTTTTT
CDR3aa: CASSQEKDSNRRAEKLFF
abundance: once
j_gene: TRBJ1-4
v_gene: TRBV3-1/TRBV3-2
d_gene: .

CDR3nt: TGTGCCACCAGCGAAAACAGGGGGCAAATCTATGGCTACACCTTC
CDR3aa: CATSENRGQIYGYTF
abundance: .
j_gene: TRBJ1-2
v_gene: TRBV15
d_gene: TRBD1

CDR3nt: TGTGCCAGCAGATCACAGGGAAATGGAAACACCATATATTTT
CDR3aa: CASRSQGNGNTIYF
abundance: .
j_gene: TRBJ1-3
v_gene: TRBV6-5
d_gene: .

CDR3nt: TGTGCCAGCACCAGCAACTCACGGGGAGGGGAGCAGTACTTC
CDR3aa: CASTSNSRGGEQYF
abundance: once
j_gene: TRBJ2-7
v_gene: TRBV28
d_gene: TRBD2

CDR3nt: TGTGCCAGCAGCTTGGGACAGGGGGCGTTAGGAAACACCATATATTTT
CDR3aa: CASSLGQGALGNTIYF
abundance: .
j_gene: TRBJ1-3
v_gene: TRBV5-4
d_gene: TRBD1

CDR3nt: TGTGCCAGTAGTATAGACGGCCGGAACACTGAAGCTTTCTTT
CDR3aa: CASSIDGRNTEAFF
abundance: .
j_gene: TRBJ1-1
v_gene: TRBV19
d_gene: .

CDR3nt: TGTGCCAGCAGATTGACAGGGTTGAGCAATCAGCCCCAGCATTTT
CDR3aa: CASRLTGLSNQPQHF
abundance: .
j_gene: TRBJ1-5
v_gene: TRBV6-5
d_gene: TRBD1

CDR3nt: TGTGCCAGCAGCTTAAGTCTGGCTGACTACACAGATACGCAGTATTTT
CDR3aa: CASSLSLADYTDTQYF
abundance: .
j_gene: TRBJ2-3
v_gene: TRBV7-2
d_gene: .

CDR3nt: TGTGCCAGCAGTTACTCGTCCAGGCCCTCGGGTCAGCCCCAGCATTTT
CDR3aa: CASSYSSRPSGQPQHF
abundance: .
j_gene: TRBJ1-5
v_gene: TRBV6-2/TRBV6-3
d_gene: .

CDR3nt: TGCGCCAGCAGCAGGGATCGGACCGGGGAGCTGTTTTTT
CDR3aa: CASSRDRTGELFF
abundance: .
j_gene: TRBJ2-2
v_gene: TRBV5-1
d_gene: .